This TCR beta chain emerged from a study of blood T cell repertoires in COVID-19. About the research overall: Italy, Spain and the United States were the sources of the convalescent and acute COVID-19 samples.

Germline V gene data show CDR1 as SGHDN and CDR2 as FVKESK. The CDR3 sequence is 14 residues long. The V segment lost 5 bases and the J segment 3 bases; nucleotides outside the gene matches: 4. In terms of age and location, participants ranged from roughly 18 to 90 years and lived in roughly 22 US areas. Two negative PCRs, clearance, or symptom resolution were required of recovered Cohort 3 donors. This table comes from immunoSEQ multiplex PCR, and its TCRdb copy is limited to in-frame clones, with some not included. Here the sample spans roughly 380,000 clones, roughly nine tenths being singletons. The sample was PBMCs or T cells enriched from blood (not recorded which). This sequence originates from a woman younger than 45 who had recovered from COVID-19. This sequence joins TRBV14 and TRBJ2-7; 10 bases are shared with TRBD1. The CDR3 nucleotides read TGTGCCAGCAGCTCCGGGACAGGGGTCTACGAGCAGTACTTC. Its protein product is CASSSGTGVYEQYF.